This T cell receptor beta chain derives from a study of type 1 and type 2 diabetes patients. About the research overall: Samples came from type 1 diabetic, type 2 diabetic or nondiabetic people, recruited in China.

This clonotype has at least ten counts. Germline and junction disagree at one end, which may indicate a read error. PCR was run on genomic DNA. Amplification of the beta chain CDR3 used 30 forward and 13 reverse multiplex primers. TCRdb reanalysed the multiplex PCR reads using MiXCR and keeps one entry per CDR3 protein. Among under 300,000 distinct CDR3 sequences, more than 45% were seen once, and the ten largest hold roughly an eighth. This CDR3 comprises 12 residues. CDR1 is SNHLY and CDR2 is FYNNEI in the germline V gene. The chain carries TRBV2 and TRBJ2-2, with D perhaps matching TRBD2 (5 bases). The specimen sequenced was peripheral blood mononuclear cells (PBMCs). The TCR originated in a man younger than 30 with type 2 diabetes. CDR3 sequence (DNA): TGCGCCAGCAGTGAGGGCACCGGGGAGCTGTTTTTT. This encodes CASSEGTGELFF.